This T cell receptor (beta chain) was captured by sequencing in a study of T cells after yellow fever vaccination. Study information: Low-cell-number fractions were prepared with SMART-Seq v4 Ultra Low Input. Whole-study findings and limits: The study re-detected most primary-vaccination clones after the booster (roughly 96% CD4, approximately 88% CD8).

5'RACE template switching produced TCR cDNA carrying a universal primer site and UMIs. TCRdb re-analysed the 5' RACE reads in MiXCR, keeping a single row per CDR3 protein. The data hold hundreds of thousands of distinct CDR3 sequences, with about a fifth observed a single time. In regard to this clonotype: Its specificity is unknown.

Per germline, CDR1 SGHNT and CDR2 YYREEE (reference sequence). CDR3 length equals 13 residues. The ends were cut back, 0 bases at V and 7 bases at J, with 11 bases in the middle. The sequencing here drew on PBMCs, taken 15 days after the yellow fever booster vaccination. The chain recombines TRBV5-4 with TRBJ2-7; D remains ambiguous. The clonotype comes from a man aged 30-40 years who received the YFV17D yellow fever vaccine. The DNA for the CDR3 is TGTGCCAGCAGCTTGGTAGATTTGAGTGAGCAGTACTTC. This encodes CASSLVDLSEQYF.